This T cell receptor (beta chain) originates from a study of blood T cell repertoires in COVID-19. Study summary: Sources were T cells, B-cell-depleted T cells, or PBMCs; the material itself was cDNA or gDNA.

Repertoires were generated with immunoSEQ multiplex PCR, while TCRdb's copy carries only in-frame clones and drops some. The table records approximately 170,000 clones, less than 90% of them present only once. Cohort placement rested on clinical history that participants reported themselves. Each recovered donor of Cohort 3 presented with two negative PCRs, clearance, or symptom resolution. The receptor was derived from a woman aged 50 to 60 who had recovered from COVID-19. Sequences were obtained from PBMCs or T cells enriched from blood (not recorded which).

This chain's CDR3 is CASSPGDNSMNTEAFF. DNA for the CDR3: TGCGCCAGCAGTCCAGGGGATAACAGTATGAACACTGAAGCTTTCTTT. The chain carries TRBV23-1 and TRBJ1-1; possible D gene TRBD1, 6 bases. TRBV23-1 falls under the ORF class, with uncertain function. V was clipped by 4 bases and J by 0 bases, with 15 bases between them. The CDR3 extends over 16 amino acids.